These 9 T cell receptor beta chains were all obtained from the same sample, sequenced in a study of cytomegalovirus exposure and HLA in healthy donors. 60 Vbeta and 13 Jbeta primers were used in PCR. Produced via immunoSEQ multiplex PCR; TCRdb's table is partial and in-frame only. Among just over 150,000 clones listed, roughly 84% were seen once. Source material: PBMCs. These receptors were taken from a man aged 18 to 30 in good health and CMV-seropositive.

V gene TRBV27 combines with J gene TRBJ2-7, with TRBD2 matching over 11 bases. Trimming took 5 bases from V and 2 from J; bases not matched to a gene: 5. CDR1 MNHEY and CDR2 SMNVEV come from the germline V gene (reference sequence). The CDR3 contains 15 residues. CDR3 sequence: CASSPVTSGAYEQYF. DNA of the CDR3: TGTGCCAGCAGTCCGGTGACTAGCGGGGCCTACGAGCAGTACTTC.

This sequence joins TRBV7-3 and TRBJ1-2; 10 bases are a match to TRBD1. This CDR3 has 14 residues. Germline V CDR1 and CDR2: SGHTA, FQGTGA. Trimming at V came to 6 bases and at J to 2 bases, leaving 3 bases not matched to a gene. The CDR3 DNA reads as TGTGCCAGCAGTGCGGGACAGGGGAACTATGGCTACACCTTC. This sequence encodes CASSAGQGNYGYTF.

V is TRBV27 and J is TRBJ2-7; the D gene is possibly TRBD2 (6 bases). This CDR3 is 14 amino acids long. V lost 5 bases and J 0 bases, leaving 11 bases between the germline ends. Germline-derived CDR1 and CDR2 are MNHEY and SMNVEV (reference sequence). For the CDR3, the DNA is TGTGCCAGCAGTGAGGGGAGGTCCTCCTACGAGCAGTACTTC. Its translation: CASSEGRSSYEQYF.

The chain joins TRBV6-6 to TRBJ2-7; D is possibly TRBD2 (7 bases). Trimming left V 7 bases short and J 4 bases short, with 20 bases between. From germline, CDR1 is MNHNY and CDR2 SVGAGI (reference sequence). This CDR3 contains 15 residues. The CDR3 DNA follows: TGTGCCAGCACGGGTCGGGGGGCCGCACCTTACGAGCAGTACTTC. This translates into CASTGRGAAPYEQYF.

This chain uses TRBV4-3 with TRBJ1-1; 9 bases are a match to TRBD1. The CDR3 totals 17 residues. With 1 base clipped from V and 3 bases from J, the junction kept 9 bases outside the gene matches. Germline assignment: CDR1 LGHNA and CDR2 YSLEER. CDR3 residues: CASSQGTGGVLDTEAFF. Written as DNA, the CDR3 is TGCGCCAGCAGCCAAGGAACAGGGGGCGTATTGGACACTGAAGCTTTCTTT.

This sequence joins TRBV6-1 and TRBJ1-2; a possible D gene is TRBD1 (5 bases). CDR3 size: 16 residues. Germline V gene data show CDR1 as MNHNS and CDR2 as SASEGT. Deletions cut 2 bases from V and 4 bases from J, with 17 bases between. The CDR3 sequence: CASSESGGRTIYGYTF. CDR3 coding DNA: TGTGCCAGCAGTGAATCAGGCGGACGGACAATCTATGGCTACACCTTC.

The chain joins TRBV5-1 to TRBJ1-1; D gene uncertain. Trimming took 4 bases from V and 4 from J, leaving 20 bases between them. CDR3 length: 16 amino acids. The germline V gene encodes CDR1 SGHRS and CDR2 YFSETQ. CDR3 in amino acids: CASSPRVRPAGTEAFF. The CDR3 bases are TGCGCCAGCAGCCCCAGAGTTAGGCCTGCGGGCACTGAAGCTTTCTTT.

The chain joins TRBV4-3 to TRBJ2-2, with 11 bases aligning to TRBD1. Germline-derived CDR1 and CDR2 are LGHNA and YSLEER. CDR3 length equals 15 residues. V lost 6 bases and J lost 3; bases outside the gene matches: 3. The CDR3 DNA reads TGCGCCAGCAGGGGGGACAGGGGGGACACCGGGGAGCTGTTTTTT. Translation: CASRGDRGDTGELFF.

The chain combines TRBV7-8 with TRBJ2-6; no reliable D call. CDR1 and CDR2 (germline): SGHVS, FQNEAQ. The CDR3 extends over 14 amino acids. V dropped 5 bases and J dropped 1 base, with 6 bases sitting between them. The CDR3 sequence is CASSPLSGANVLTF. CDR3 nucleotides: TGTGCCAGCAGCCCTCTTTCTGGGGCCAACGTCCTGACTTTC.